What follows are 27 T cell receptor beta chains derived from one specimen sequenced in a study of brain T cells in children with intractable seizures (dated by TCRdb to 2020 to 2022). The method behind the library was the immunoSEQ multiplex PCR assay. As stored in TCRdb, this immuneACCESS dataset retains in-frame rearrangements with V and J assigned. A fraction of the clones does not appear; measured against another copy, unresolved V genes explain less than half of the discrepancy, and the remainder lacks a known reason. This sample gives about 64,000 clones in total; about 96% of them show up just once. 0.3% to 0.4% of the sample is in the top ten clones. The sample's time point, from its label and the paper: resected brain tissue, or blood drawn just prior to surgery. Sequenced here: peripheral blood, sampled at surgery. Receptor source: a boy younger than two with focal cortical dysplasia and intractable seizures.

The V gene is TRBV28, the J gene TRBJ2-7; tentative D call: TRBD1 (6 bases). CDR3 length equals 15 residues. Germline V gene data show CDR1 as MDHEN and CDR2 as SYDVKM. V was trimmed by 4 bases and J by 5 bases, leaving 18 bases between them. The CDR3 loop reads CASSYSRGLSDEQYF. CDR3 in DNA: TGTGCCAGCAGTTATAGCAGGGGCCTTTCGGACGAGCAGTACTTC.

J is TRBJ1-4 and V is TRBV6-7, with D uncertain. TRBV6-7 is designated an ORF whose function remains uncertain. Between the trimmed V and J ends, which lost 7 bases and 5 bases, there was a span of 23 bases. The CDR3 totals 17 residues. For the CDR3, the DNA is TGTGCCAGCAAACCGAAAGGACGGGTCAACCTAAATGAAAAACTGTTTTTT. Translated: CASKPKGRVNLNEKLFF.

The CDR3 spells CASSLDRGFYGYTF. The CDR3 DNA reads as TGTGCCAGCAGCTTAGACAGGGGATTCTATGGCTACACCTTC. The genes are TRBV7-9 and TRBJ1-2; 7 bases fit TRBD1. Germline lookup yields CDR1 SEHNR and CDR2 FQNEAQ (reference sequence). This CDR3 comprises 14 residues. V shed 1 base and J 4 bases; nucleotides not matched to a gene: 3.

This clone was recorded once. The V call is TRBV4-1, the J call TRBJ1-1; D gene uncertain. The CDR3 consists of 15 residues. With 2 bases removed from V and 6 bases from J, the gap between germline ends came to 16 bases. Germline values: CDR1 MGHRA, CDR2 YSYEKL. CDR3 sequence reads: CASSQYLGITPEAFF. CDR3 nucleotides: TGCGCCAGCAGCCAATACCTAGGGATTACCCCTGAAGCTTTCTTT.

CDR3 sequence (DNA): TGCAGCGCCCGACAGGGGGCTAAAGAGACCCAGTACTTC. Protein sequence: CSARQGAKETQYF. This chain connects TRBV29-1 to TRBJ2-5; 10 nucleotides agree with TRBD1. V was clipped by 7 bases and J by 3 bases; unmatched bases: 5. CDR1 SQVTM and CDR2 ANQGSEA come from the germline V gene. The CDR3 is 13 residues long.

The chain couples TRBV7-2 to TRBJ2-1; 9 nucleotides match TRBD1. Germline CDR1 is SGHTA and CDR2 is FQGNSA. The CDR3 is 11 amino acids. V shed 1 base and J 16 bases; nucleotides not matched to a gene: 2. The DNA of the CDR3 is TGTGCCAGCAGCTTAGGACAGGGGGGATTCTTC. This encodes CASSLGQGGFF.

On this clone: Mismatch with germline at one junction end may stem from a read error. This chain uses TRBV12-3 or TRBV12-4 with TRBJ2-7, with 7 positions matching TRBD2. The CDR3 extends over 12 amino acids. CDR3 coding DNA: TGTGCCAGCAGCCCCAGTCTAGGGACTACTTTCTTC. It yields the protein CASSPSLGTTFF.

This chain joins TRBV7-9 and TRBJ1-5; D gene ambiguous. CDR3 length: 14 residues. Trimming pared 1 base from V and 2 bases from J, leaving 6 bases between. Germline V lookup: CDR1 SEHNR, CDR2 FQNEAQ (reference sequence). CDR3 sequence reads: CASSLVIGNQPQHF. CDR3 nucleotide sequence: TGTGCCAGCAGCTTAGTGATAGGCAATCAGCCCCAGCATTTT.

In nucleotides, the CDR3 is TGTGCCAGCAGCCCCCGGTCCCAGGGAATCCCCCACAATGAGCAGTTCTTC. This translates into CASSPRSQGIPHNEQFF. The rearrangement links TRBV7-8 to TRBJ2-1; a weak D match, TRBD1 (5 bases). The CDR3 contains 17 residues. Germline assignment: CDR1 SGHVS and CDR2 FQNEAQ. V dropped 5 bases and J dropped 5 bases, with 22 bases sitting between them.

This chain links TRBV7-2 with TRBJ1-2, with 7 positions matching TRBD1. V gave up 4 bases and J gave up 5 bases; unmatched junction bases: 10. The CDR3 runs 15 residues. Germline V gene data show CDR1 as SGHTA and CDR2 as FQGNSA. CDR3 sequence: CASSSYPTGMYGYTF. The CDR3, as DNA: TGTGCCAGCAGCTCCTATCCGACAGGGATGTATGGCTACACCTTC.

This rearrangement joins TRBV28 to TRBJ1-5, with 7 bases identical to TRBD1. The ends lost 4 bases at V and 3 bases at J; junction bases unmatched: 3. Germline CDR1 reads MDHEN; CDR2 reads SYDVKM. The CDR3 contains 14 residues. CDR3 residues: CASSSGGNNQPQHF. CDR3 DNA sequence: TGTGCCAGCAGTTCAGGGGGTAACAATCAGCCCCAGCATTTT.

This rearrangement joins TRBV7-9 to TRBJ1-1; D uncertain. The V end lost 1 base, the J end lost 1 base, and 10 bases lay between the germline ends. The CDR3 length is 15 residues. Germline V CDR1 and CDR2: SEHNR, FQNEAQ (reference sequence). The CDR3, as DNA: TGTGCCAGCAGCTTAGGCCTGACGGGGAACACTGAAGCTTTCTTT. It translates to CASSLGLTGNTEAFF.

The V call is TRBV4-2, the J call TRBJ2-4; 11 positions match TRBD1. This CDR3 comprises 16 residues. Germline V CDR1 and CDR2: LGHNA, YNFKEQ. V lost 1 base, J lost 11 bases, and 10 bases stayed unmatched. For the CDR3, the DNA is TGTGCCAGCAGCCAAGTAGGCGGGACAGGGGGTTCGGTTCAGTACTTC. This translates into CASSQVGGTGGSVQYF.

The CDR3 protein is CASSFSGGQVGELFF. CDR3 in DNA: TGTGCCAGCAGTTTCTCAGGGGGGCAAGTCGGGGAGCTGTTTTTT. The rearrangement links TRBV27 to TRBJ2-2, with D tentatively TRBD1 (7 bases). V dropped 3 bases and J dropped 7 bases, with 15 bases sitting between them. Germline V CDR1 and CDR2: MNHEY, SMNVEV (reference sequence). This CDR3 is 15 amino acids long.

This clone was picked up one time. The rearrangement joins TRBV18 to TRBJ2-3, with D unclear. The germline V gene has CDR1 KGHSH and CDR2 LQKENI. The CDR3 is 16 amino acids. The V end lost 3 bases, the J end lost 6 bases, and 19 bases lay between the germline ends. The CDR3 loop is CASSPLSGRAADTQYF. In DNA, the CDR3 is TGTGCCAGCTCACCGTTGTCCGGGCGAGCTGCGGATACGCAGTATTTT.

CDR3 amino acids: CASGLQQYEQYF. The DNA of the CDR3 is TGTGCTAGTGGTTTGCAACAATACGAGCAGTACTTC. The rearrangement joins TRBV12-5 to TRBJ2-7; D unclear. V lost 2 bases and J lost 4, with 6 bases in between. The CDR3 is 12 residues long. Germline lookup yields CDR1 LGHNT and CDR2 FRNRAP.

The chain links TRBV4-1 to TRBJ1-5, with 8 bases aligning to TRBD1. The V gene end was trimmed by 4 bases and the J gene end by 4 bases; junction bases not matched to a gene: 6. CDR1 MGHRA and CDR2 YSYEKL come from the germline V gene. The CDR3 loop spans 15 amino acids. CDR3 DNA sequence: TGCGCCAGCAGCCGAGAGACAGGGGAGAATCAGCCCCAGCATTTT. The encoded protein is CASSRETGENQPQHF.

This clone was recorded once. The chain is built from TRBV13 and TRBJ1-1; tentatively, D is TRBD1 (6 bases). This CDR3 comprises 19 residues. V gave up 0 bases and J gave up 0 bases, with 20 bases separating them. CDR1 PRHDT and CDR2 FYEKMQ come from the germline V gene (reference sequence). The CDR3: CASSLGLQGLSRMNTEAFF. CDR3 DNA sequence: TGTGCCAGCAGCTTAGGCTTACAGGGATTGAGTAGAATGAACACTGAAGCTTTCTTT. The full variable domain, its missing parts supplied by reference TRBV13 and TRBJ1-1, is AAGVIQSPRHLIKEKRETATLKCYPIPRHDTVYWYQQGPGQDPQFLISFYEKMQSDKGSIPDRFSAQQFSDYHSELNMSSLELGDSALYFCASSLGLQGLSRMNTEAFFGQGTRLTVV.

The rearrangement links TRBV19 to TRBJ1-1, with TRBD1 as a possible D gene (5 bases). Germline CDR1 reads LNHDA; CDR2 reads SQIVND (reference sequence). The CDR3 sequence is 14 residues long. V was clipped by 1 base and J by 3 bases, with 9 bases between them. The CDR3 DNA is TGTGCCAGTAGTATAGTCCCCAGGGACACTGAAGCTTTCTTT. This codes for CASSIVPRDTEAFF.

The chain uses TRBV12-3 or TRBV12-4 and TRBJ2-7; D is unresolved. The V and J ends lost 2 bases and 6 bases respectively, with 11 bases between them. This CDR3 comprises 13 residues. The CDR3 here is CASSLSGLGEQYF. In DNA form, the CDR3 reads TGTGCCAGCAGTTTATCCGGGCTTGGCGAGCAGTACTTC.

This CDR3 reads CASSWMLAGSYNEQFF. DNA for the CDR3: TGTGCCAGCAGCTGGATGCTAGCGGGGTCTTACAATGAGCAGTTCTTC. The chain combines TRBV5-6 with TRBJ2-1, with 9 positions matching TRBD2. With 3 bases clipped from V and 4 bases from J, the junction kept 8 bases outside the gene matches. This CDR3 is built from 16 residues. Germline V lookup: CDR1 SGHDT, CDR2 YYEEEE.

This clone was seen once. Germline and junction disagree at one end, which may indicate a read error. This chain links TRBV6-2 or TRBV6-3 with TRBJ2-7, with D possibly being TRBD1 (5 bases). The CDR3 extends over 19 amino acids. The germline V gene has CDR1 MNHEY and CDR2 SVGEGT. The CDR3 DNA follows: TGTGCCAGCAGTTACACGATAGAGAAGGATGGGGCCTACCGCTATAATTCGGACTTC. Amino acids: CASSYTIEKDGAYRYNSDF.

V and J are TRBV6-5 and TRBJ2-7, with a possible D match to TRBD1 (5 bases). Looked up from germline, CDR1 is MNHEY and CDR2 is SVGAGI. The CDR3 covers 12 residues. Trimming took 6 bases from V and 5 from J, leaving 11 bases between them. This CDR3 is CASREAGNEQYF. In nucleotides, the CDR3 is TGTGCCAGCAGAGAGGCAGGGAACGAGCAGTACTTC.

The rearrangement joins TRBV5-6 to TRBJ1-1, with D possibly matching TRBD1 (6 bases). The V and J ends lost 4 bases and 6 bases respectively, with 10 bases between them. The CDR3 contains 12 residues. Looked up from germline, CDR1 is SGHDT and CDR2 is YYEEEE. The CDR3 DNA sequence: TGTGCCAGCAGCGAACAGGGTTCTGAAGCTTTCTTT. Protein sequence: CASSEQGSEAFF. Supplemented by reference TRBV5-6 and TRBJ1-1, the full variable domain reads DAGVTQSPTHLIKTRGQQVTLRCSPKSGHDTVSWYQQALGQGPQFIFQYYEEEERQRGNFPDRFSGHQFPNYSSELNVNALLLGDSALYLCASSEQGSEAFFGQGTRLTVV.

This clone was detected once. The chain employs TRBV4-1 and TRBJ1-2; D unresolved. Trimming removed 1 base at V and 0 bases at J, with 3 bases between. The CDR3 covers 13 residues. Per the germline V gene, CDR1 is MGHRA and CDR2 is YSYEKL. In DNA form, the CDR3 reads TGCGCCAGCAGCCAAGCAGCTAACTATGGCTACACCTTC. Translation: CASSQAANYGYTF.

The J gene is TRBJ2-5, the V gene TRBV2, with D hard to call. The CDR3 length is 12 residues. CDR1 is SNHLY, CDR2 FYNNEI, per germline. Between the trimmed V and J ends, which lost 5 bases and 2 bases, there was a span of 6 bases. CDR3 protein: CASSWIQETQYF. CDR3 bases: TGTGCCAGCAGTTGGATTCAAGAGACCCAGTACTTC.

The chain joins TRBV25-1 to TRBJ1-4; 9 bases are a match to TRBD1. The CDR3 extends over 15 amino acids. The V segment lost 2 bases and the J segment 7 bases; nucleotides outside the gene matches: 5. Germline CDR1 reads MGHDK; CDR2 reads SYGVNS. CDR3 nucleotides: TGTGCCAGCAGTGAACTCCGGGACAGGGCTGAAAAACTGTTTTTT. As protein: CASSELRDRAEKLFF. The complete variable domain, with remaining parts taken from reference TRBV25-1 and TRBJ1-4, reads EADIYQTPRYLVIGTGKKITLECSQTMGHDKMYWYQQDPGMELHLIHYSYGVNSTEKGDLSSESTVSRIRTEHFPLTLESARPSHTSQYLCASSELRDRAEKLFFGSGTQLSVL.